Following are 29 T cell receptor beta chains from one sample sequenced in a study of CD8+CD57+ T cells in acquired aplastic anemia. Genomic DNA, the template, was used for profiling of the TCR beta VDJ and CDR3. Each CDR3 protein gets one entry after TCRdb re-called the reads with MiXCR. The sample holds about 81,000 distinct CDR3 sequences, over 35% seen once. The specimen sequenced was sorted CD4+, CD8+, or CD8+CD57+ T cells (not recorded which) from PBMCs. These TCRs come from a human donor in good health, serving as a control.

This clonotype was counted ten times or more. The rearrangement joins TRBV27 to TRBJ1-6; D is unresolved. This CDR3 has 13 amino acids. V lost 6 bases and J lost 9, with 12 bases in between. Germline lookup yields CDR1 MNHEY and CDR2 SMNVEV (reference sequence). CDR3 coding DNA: TGTGCCAGCAGACAGAGTTCGCGTTCACCCCTCCACTTT. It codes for CASRQSSRSPLHF.

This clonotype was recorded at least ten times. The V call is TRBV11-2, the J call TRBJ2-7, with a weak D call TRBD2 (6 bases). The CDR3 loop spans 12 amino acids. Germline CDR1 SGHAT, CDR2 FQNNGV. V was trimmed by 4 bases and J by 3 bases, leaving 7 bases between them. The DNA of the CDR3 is TGTGCCAGCAGCTCGGGGGTCTACGAGCAGTACTTC. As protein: CASSSGVYEQYF.

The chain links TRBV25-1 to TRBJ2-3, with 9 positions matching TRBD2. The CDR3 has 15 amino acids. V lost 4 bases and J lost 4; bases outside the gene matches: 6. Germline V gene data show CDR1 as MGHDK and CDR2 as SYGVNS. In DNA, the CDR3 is TGTGCCAGCAGTGCCCTAGCGGGGATCGCAGATACGCAGTATTTT. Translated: CASSALAGIADTQYF.

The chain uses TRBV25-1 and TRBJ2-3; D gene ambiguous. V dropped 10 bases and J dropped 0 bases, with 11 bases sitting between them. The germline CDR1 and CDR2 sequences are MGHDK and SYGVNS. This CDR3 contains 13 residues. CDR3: CATFTSSTDTQYF. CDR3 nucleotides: TGTGCCACCTTCACGTCTAGCACAGATACGCAGTATTTT.

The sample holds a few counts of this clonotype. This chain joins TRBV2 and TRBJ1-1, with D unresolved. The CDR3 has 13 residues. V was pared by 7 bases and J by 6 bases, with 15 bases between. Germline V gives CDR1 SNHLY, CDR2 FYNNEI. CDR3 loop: CASTPSWTAEAFF. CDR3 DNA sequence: TGTGCCAGCACCCCTTCCTGGACCGCTGAAGCTTTCTTT. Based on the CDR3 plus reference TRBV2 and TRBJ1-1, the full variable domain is EPEVTQTPSHQVTQMGQEVILRCVPISNHLYFYWYRQILGQKVEFLVSFYNNEISEKSEIFDDQFSVERPDGSNFTLKIRSTKLEDSAMYFCASTPSWTAEAFFGQGTRLTVV.

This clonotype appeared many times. The CDR3 DNA reads TGCAGTGCCTATTTAGGTGGGGCCACAGATACGCAGTATTTT. Translation gives CSAYLGGATDTQYF. V and J are TRBV20-1 and TRBJ2-3, with D possibly matching TRBD1 (5 bases). Germline CDR1 reads DFQATT; CDR2 reads SNEGSKA (reference sequence). This CDR3 contains 14 residues. V was shortened by 6 bases and J by 2 bases, with 15 bases between the two germline ends.

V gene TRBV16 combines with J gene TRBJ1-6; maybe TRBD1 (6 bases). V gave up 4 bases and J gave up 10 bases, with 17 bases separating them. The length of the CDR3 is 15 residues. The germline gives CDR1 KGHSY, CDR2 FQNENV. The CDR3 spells CASSLPALTGSPLHF. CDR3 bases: TGTGCCAGCAGCCTCCCCGCCTTAACAGGGTCACCCCTCCACTTT.

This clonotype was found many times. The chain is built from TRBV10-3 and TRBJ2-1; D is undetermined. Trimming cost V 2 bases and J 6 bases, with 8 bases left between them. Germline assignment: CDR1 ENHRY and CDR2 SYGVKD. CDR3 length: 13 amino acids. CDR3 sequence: CAISEVAGNEQFF. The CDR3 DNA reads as TGTGCCATCAGTGAGGTAGCTGGCAATGAGCAGTTCTTC.

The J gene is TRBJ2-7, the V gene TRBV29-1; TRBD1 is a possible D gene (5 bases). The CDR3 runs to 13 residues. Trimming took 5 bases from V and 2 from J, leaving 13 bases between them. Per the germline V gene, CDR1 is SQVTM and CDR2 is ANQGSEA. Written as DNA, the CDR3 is TGCAGCGTTCAGGGCCTGGGGACCTACGAGCAGTACTTC. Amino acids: CSVQGLGTYEQYF.

The CDR3 DNA sequence: TGTGCCAGCAGCGCGCAGGGGGCGGGTGATACGCAGTATTTT. Encoded protein: CASSAQGAGDTQYF. The chain has TRBV9 and TRBJ2-3, with TRBD1 matching 8 bases. V was clipped by 3 bases and J by 6 bases; unmatched bases: 6. Germline V gene data show CDR1 as SGDLS and CDR2 as YYNGEE. The CDR3 has 14 amino acids. The full variable domain, in which reference TRBV9 and TRBJ2-3 provide the parts outside the CDR3, is DSGVTQTPKHLITATGQRVTLRCSPRSGDLSVYWYQQSLDQGLQFLIQYYNGEERAKGNILERFSAQQFPDLHSELNLSSLELGDSALYFCASSAQGAGDTQYFGPGTRLTVL.

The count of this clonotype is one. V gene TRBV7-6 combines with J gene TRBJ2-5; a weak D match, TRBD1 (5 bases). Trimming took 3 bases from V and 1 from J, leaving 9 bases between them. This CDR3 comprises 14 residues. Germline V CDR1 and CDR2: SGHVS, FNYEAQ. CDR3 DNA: TGTGCCAGCAGCTTCACAGGAATCCAAGAGACCCAGTACTTC. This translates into CASSFTGIQETQYF.

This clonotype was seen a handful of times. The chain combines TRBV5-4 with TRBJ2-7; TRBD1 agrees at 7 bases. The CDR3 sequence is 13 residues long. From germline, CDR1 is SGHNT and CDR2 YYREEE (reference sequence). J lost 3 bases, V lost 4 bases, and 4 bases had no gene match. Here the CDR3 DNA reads TGTGCCAGCAGCCATTGGGACAGCTACGAGCAGTACTTC. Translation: CASSHWDSYEQYF.

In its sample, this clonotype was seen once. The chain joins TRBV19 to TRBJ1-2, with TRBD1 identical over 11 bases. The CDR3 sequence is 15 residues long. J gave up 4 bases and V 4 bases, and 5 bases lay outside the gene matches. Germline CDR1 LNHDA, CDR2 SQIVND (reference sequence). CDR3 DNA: TGTGCCAGTAGTACAGGGACAGGGGGTGGCTATGGCTACACCTTC. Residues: CASSTGTGGGYGYTF.

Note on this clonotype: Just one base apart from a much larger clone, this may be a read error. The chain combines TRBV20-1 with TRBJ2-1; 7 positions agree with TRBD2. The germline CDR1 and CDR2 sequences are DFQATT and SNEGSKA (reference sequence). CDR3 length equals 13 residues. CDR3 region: CSAQHGLGVEQLF. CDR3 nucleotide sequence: TGCAGTGCCCAGCACGGACTAGGGGTTGAGCAGTTATTC.

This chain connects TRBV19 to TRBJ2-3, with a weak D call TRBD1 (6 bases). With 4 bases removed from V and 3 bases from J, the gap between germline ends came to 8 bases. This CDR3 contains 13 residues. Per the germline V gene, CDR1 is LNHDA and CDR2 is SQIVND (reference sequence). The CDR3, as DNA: TGTGCCAGTAGTACTACAGGGACAGATACGCAGTATTTT. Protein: CASSTTGTDTQYF.

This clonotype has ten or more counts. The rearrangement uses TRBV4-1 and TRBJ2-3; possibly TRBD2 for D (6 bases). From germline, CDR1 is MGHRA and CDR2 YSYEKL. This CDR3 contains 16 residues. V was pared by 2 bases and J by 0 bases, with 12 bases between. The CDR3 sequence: CASSQSTGTSTDTQYF. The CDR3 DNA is TGCGCCAGCAGCCAATCGACCGGGACTAGCACAGATACGCAGTATTTT.

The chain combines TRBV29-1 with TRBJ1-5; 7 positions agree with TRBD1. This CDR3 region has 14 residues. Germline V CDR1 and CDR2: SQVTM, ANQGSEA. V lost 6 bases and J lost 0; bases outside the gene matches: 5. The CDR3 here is CSVRDSNSNQPQHF. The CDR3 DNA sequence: TGCAGCGTCAGGGACAGTAATAGCAATCAGCCCCAGCATTTT.

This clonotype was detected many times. CDR3 protein: CASSGQGIQTNTEAFF. CDR3 nucleotides: TGTGCCAGTAGTGGACAGGGTATTCAAACGAACACTGAAGCTTTCTTT. The V gene is TRBV19, the J gene TRBJ1-1; 8 positions match TRBD1. Trimming cost V 5 bases and J 1 base; bases outside gene matches: 9. The CDR3 runs to 16 residues. Germline CDR1 is LNHDA and CDR2 is SQIVND (reference sequence).

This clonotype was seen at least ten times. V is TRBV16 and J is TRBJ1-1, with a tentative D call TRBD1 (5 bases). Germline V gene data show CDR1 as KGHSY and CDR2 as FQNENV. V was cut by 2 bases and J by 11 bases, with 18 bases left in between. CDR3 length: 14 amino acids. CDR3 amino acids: CASSQPSDTHGAFF. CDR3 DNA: TGTGCCAGCAGCCAACCCTCGGACACACATGGGGCTTTCTTT.

The CDR3 DNA follows: TGTGCCAGCACGGGAGGGCCTTCTGGGGCCAACGTCCTGACTTTC. This sequence encodes CASTGGPSGANVLTF. This chain joins TRBV6-1 and TRBJ2-6, with TRBD2 matching over 8 bases. V shed 7 bases and J 1 base; nucleotides not matched to a gene: 3. The CDR3 loop spans 15 amino acids. Looked up from germline, CDR1 is MNHNS and CDR2 is SASEGT.

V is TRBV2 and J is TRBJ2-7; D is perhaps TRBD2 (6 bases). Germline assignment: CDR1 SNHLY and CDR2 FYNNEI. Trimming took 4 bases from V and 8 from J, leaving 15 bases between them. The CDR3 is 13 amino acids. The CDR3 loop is CASSAGGQPQQYF. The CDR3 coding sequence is TGTGCCAGCAGTGCCGGGGGTCAGCCCCAGCAGTACTTC. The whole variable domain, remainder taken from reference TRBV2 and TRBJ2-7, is EPEVTQTPSHQVTQMGQEVILRCVPISNHLYFYWYRQILGQKVEFLVSFYNNEISEKSEIFDDQFSVERPDGSNFTLKIRSTKLEDSAMYFCASSAGGQPQQYFGPGTRLTVT.

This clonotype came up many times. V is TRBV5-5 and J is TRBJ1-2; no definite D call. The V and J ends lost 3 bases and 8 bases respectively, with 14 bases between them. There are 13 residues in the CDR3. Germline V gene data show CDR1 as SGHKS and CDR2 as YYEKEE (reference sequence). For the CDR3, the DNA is TGTGCCAGCAGCTCCACACCGGAGGGAGGCTACACCTTC. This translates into CASSSTPEGGYTF. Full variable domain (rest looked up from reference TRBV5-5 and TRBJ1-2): DAGVTQSPTHLIKTRGQQVTLRCSPISGHKSVSWYQQVLGQGPQFIFQYYEKEERGRGNFPDRFSARQFPNYSSELNVNALLLGDSALYLCASSSTPEGGYTFGSGTRLTVV.

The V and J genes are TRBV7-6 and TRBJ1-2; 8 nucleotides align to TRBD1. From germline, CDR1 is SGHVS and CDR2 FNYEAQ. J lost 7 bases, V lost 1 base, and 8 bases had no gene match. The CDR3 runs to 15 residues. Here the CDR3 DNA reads TGTGCCAGCAGCTTAGGAGGACAGGGTACCTTTGGCTACACCTTC. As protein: CASSLGGQGTFGYTF.

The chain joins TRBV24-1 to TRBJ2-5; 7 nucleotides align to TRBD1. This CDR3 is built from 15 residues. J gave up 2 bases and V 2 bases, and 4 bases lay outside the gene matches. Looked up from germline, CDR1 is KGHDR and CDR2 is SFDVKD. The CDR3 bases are TGTGCCACCAGTGATTGGGGACAGAATCAAGAGACCCAGTACTTC. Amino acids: CATSDWGQNQETQYF.

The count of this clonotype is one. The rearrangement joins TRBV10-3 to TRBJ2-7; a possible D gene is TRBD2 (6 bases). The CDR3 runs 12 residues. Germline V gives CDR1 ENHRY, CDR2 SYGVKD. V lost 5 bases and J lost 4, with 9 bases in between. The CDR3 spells CAISPGRYEQYF. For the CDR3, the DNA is TGTGCCATCAGTCCAGGGAGGTACGAGCAGTACTTC.

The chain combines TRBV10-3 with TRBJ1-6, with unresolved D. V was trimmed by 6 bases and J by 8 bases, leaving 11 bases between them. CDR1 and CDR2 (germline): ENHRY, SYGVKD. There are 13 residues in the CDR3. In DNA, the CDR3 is TGTGCCATCAGAGGCGGTAAGGATTCACCCCTCCACTTT. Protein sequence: CAIRGGKDSPLHF.

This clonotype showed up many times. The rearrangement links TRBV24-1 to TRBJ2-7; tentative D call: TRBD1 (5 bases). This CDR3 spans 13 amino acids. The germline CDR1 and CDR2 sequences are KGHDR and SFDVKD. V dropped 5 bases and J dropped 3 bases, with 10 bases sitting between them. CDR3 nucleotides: TGTGCCACCAGTGCCCCGGACAACTACGAGCAGTACTTC. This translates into CATSAPDNYEQYF.

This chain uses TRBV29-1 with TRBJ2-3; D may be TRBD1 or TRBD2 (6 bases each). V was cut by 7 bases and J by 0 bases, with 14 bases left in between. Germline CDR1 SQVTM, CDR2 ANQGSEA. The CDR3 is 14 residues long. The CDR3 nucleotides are TGCAGCGGACTATCGGGGGCTAGCACAGATACGCAGTATTTT. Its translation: CSGLSGASTDTQYF.

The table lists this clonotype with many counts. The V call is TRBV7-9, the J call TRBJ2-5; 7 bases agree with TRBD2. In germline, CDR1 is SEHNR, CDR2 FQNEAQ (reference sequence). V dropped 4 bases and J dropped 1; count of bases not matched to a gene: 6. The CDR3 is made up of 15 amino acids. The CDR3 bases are TGTGCCAGCAGCTCAAACCTAGCGGCCCAAGAGACCCAGTACTTC. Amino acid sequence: CASSSNLAAQETQYF.